The present T cell receptor beta chain was sequenced within a study of shared clonotypes between healthy human individuals. About this clone itself: Its antigen is not known.

The assay was run at deep level. Replicate sorted-subset PCRs were loaded with 150 to 200 ng DNA, about 28,000 T cell genomes. Measured with immunoSEQ multiplex PCR; TCRdb has only the in-frame clones, and not every one. The sample lists about 2.4 million clones, roughly 93% seen once, with about 0.39% in the top ten. V gave up 1 base and J gave up 4 bases, with 7 bases separating them. The CDR3 runs to 13 residues. Germline CDR1 and CDR2: KGHSH and LQKENI. General study findings and limits: The naive CD4 repertoires of a handful of donors were compared, and approximately 4.5% of clonotypes were shared.

The origin of this receptor is a man between 18 and 35 years old in good health. Some clones in this sample may be carry-over from other donors' samples. Material: naive CD4+ T cells from PBMCs. Subset described: CD45RA+ positively selected. This chain connects TRBV18 to TRBJ1-1, with unresolved D. CDR3 coding DNA: TGTGCCAGCTCACCACTCCCCCGCACTGAAGCTTTCTTT. Amino acids: CASSPLPRTEAFF.